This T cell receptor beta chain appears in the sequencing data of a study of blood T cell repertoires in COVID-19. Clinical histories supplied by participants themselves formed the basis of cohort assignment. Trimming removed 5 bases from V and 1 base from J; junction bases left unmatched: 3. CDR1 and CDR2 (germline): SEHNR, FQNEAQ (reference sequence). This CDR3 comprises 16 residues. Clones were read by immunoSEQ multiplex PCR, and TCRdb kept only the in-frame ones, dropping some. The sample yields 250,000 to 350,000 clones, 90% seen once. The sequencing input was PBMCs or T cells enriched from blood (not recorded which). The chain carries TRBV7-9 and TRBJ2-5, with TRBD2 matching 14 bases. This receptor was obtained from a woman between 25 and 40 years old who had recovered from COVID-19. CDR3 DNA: TGTGCCAGCAGCCCGGGACTAGCGGGAGCCCAAGAGACCCAGTACTTC. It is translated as CASSPGLAGAQETQYF.